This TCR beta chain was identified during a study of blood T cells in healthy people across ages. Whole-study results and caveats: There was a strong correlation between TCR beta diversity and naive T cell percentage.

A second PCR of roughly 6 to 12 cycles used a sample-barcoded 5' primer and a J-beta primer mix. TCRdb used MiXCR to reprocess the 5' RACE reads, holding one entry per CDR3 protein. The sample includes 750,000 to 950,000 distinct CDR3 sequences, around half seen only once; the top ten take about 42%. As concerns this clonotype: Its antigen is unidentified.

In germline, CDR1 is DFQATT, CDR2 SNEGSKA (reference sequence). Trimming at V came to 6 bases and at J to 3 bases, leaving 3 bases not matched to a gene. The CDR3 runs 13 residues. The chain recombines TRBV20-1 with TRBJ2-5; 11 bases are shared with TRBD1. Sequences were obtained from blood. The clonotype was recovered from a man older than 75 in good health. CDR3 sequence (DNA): TGCAGTGCGACGGGACAGGGGGAAGAGACCCAGTACTTC. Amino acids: CSATGQGEETQYF.